The 17 T cell receptor beta chains below were found in one sample sequenced in a study of blood T cell repertoires in COVID-19 (dated by TCRdb to 2020 to 2021). The library relied on the immunoSEQ multiplex PCR assay. TCRdb re-hosts the immuneACCESS table, in-frame sequences only. Its copies lack some clones; in the studies checked, an unresolved V gene accounts for under half of them, and the cause for the rest is not known. The sample includes 80,000 to 95,000 clones, with around 87% observed a single time. The ten largest clones add up to 15% to 20% of the sample. Sample: peripheral blood. The source of these receptors is a human donor in a cohort sampled during active COVID-19.

On this clone: Additional DNA sequences in this sample encode the identical CDR3. The V and J genes are TRBV11-3 and TRBJ2-1; 8 positions match TRBD1. Trimming cost V 5 bases and J 3 bases; bases outside gene matches: 6. The CDR3 is made up of 15 amino acids. The germline CDR1 and CDR2 sequences are SGHNT and YENEEA. The DNA for the CDR3 is TGTGCCAGCAGCCCTGGACAGGGAAGCTACAATGAGCAGTTCTTC. It translates to CASSPGQGSYNEQFF.

The chain uses TRBV18 and TRBJ1-1; D is perhaps TRBD1 (5 bases). Trimming removed 3 bases from V and 3 bases from J, with 20 bases in between. The CDR3 is made up of 17 amino acids. Germline CDR1 is KGHSH and CDR2 is LQKENI. The CDR3 here is CASSPRDSPSWDTEAFF. The CDR3 bases are TGTGCCAGCTCACCTAGGGACTCACCCTCGTGGGACACTGAAGCTTTCTTT.

The chain combines TRBV27 with TRBJ1-1; D perhaps matches TRBD1 (5 bases). V lost 5 bases and J 2 bases, leaving 15 bases between the germline ends. CDR3 length: 15 residues. Germline V lookup: CDR1 MNHEY, CDR2 SMNVEV (reference sequence). The DNA for the CDR3 is TGTGCCAGCAGTATACGACCGGGGGGAAACACTGAAGCTTTCTTT. This encodes CASSIRPGGNTEAFF.

The chain is built from TRBV28 and TRBJ2-1; D is undetermined. The germline V gene encodes CDR1 MDHEN and CDR2 SYDVKM. CDR3 size: 11 residues. Trimming left V 7 bases short and J 6 bases short, with 7 bases between. The CDR3, as DNA: TGTGCCAGCATGGCCCCCAATGAGCAGTTCTTC. Protein product: CASMAPNEQFF. Drawing the rest from reference TRBV28 and TRBJ2-1, the complete variable domain is DVKVTQSSRYLVKRTGEKVFLECVQDMDHENMFWYRQDPGLGLRLIYFSYDVKMKEKGDIPEGYSVSREKKERFSLILESASTNQTSMYLCASMAPNEQFFGPGTRLTVL.

The rearrangement joins TRBV7-2 to TRBJ1-2; no clear D. Trimming took 3 bases from V and 2 from J, leaving 7 bases between them. CDR1 and CDR2 (germline): SGHTA, FQGNSA. This CDR3 has 13 residues. The CDR3 DNA sequence: TGTGCCAGCAGCTTGGCGGGAAACTATGGCTACACCTTC. Encoded protein: CASSLAGNYGYTF.

This clone appeared a single time. The V and J genes are TRBV7-9 and TRBJ2-1; 7 bases are a match to TRBD2. The CDR3 loop spans 13 amino acids. V was pared by 3 bases and J by 6 bases, with 2 bases of the junction left unmatched. CDR1 is SEHNR and CDR2 is FQNEAQ in the germline V gene (reference sequence). The CDR3 reads CASSLGGINEQFF. The CDR3 DNA sequence: TGTGCCAGCAGCTTGGGAGGGATCAATGAGCAGTTCTTC. The full variable domain, with the rest looked up from reference TRBV7-9 and TRBJ2-1, is DTGVSQNPRHKITKRGQNVTFRCDPISEHNRLYWYRQTLGQGPEFLTYFQNEAQLEKSRLLSDRFSAERPKGSFSTLEIQRTEQGDSAMYLCASSLGGINEQFFGPGTRLTVL.

The rearrangement joins TRBV2 to TRBJ2-1; 7 positions agree with TRBD1. The germline V gene encodes CDR1 SNHLY and CDR2 FYNNEI. The junction had 8 bases not matched to a gene; V was cut back by 4 bases and J by 2 bases. The CDR3 runs 16 residues. The CDR3 loop reads CASSVMGQTAYNEQFF. The CDR3 DNA follows: TGTGCCAGCAGTGTTATGGGACAGACGGCCTACAATGAGCAGTTCTTC.

The V and J genes are TRBV27 and TRBJ2-2, with a tentative D call TRBD1 (5 bases). Germline CDR1 is MNHEY and CDR2 is SMNVEV (reference sequence). The CDR3 spans 16 residues. Trimming shortened V by 6 bases and J by 5 bases, and 19 bases separated the two germline ends. The CDR3 DNA reads TGTGCCAGCAGATCCGCGCAGGGTGGGTTGACCGGGGAGCTGTTTTTT. This codes for CASRSAQGGLTGELFF.

The chain recombines TRBV11-2 with TRBJ2-4; D unresolved. CDR1 is SGHAT, CDR2 FQNNGV, per germline. The CDR3 totals 12 residues. V gave up 6 bases and J gave up 0 bases, with 3 bases separating them. CDR3 loop: CASSLAKNIQYF. The CDR3 DNA is TGTGCCAGCAGTCTAGCCAAAAACATTCAGTACTTC.

The rearrangement uses TRBV4-3 and TRBJ1-1, with D possibly being TRBD1 (6 bases). With 0 bases removed from V and 3 bases from J, the gap between germline ends came to 11 bases. The CDR3 totals 15 residues. Germline CDR1 reads LGHNA; CDR2 reads YSLEER. Here the CDR3 reads CASSQDLGHYTEAFF. The CDR3 coding sequence is TGCGCCAGCAGCCAAGATTTGGGACACTACACTGAAGCTTTCTTT.

The rearrangement joins TRBV27 to TRBJ1-2; 7 bases agree with TRBD1. Trimming at V came to 5 bases and at J to 8 bases, leaving 11 bases not matched to a gene. The CDR3 is 14 amino acids. Germline CDR1 MNHEY, CDR2 SMNVEV (reference sequence). The CDR3 loop is CASSPQAHRGGYTF. The CDR3 coding sequence is TGTGCCAGCAGTCCCCAGGCCCACAGGGGCGGCTACACCTTC.

The chain combines TRBV5-4 with TRBJ2-5; D unresolved. The germline V gene encodes CDR1 SGHNT and CDR2 YYREEE (reference sequence). The CDR3 consists of 12 residues. V gave up 2 bases and J gave up 1 base, with 3 bases separating them. The CDR3, as DNA: TGTGCCAGCAGCTTCGGCCAAGAGACCCAGTACTTC. It specifies CASSFGQETQYF.

The CDR3 DNA sequence: TGTGCCTGGAGCCCTGACACTTCGAACACCGGGGAGCTGTTTTTT. This sequence encodes CAWSPDTSNTGELFF. The chain carries TRBV30 and TRBJ2-2; no clear D gene. In germline, CDR1 is GTSNPN, CDR2 SVGIG (reference sequence). This CDR3 is 15 amino acids long. V lost 3 bases, J lost 0 bases, and 11 bases lay in between.

The V and J genes are TRBV6-5 and TRBJ1-2; D might be TRBD1 (6 bases). CDR3 length: 15 residues. The ends were cut back, 7 bases at V and 5 bases at J, with 20 bases in the middle. The germline V gene encodes CDR1 MNHEY and CDR2 SVGAGI. The DNA for the CDR3 is TGTGCCAGCACCCCCGGGGGGACATCCTGGTATGGCTACACCTTC. Translated, it gives CASTPGGTSWYGYTF.

The chain uses TRBV28 and TRBJ1-6; TRBD1 matches 7 bases. With 7 bases clipped from V and 13 bases from J, the junction kept 13 bases outside the gene matches. This CDR3 is built from 14 residues. CDR1 and CDR2 (germline): MDHEN, SYDVKM. The CDR3 reads CASTFWTGRRPLHF. In nucleotides, the CDR3 is TGTGCCAGCACCTTTTGGACAGGCCGGCGTCCCCTCCACTTT.

The chain combines TRBV20-1 with TRBJ2-7, with a tentative D call TRBD2 (6 bases). Trimming took off 3 bases at V and 2 bases at J, with 14 bases between the two ends. The CDR3 has 14 residues. Germline-derived CDR1 and CDR2 are DFQATT and SNEGSKA (reference sequence). The CDR3 DNA reads TGCAGTGCTAGTCGGGGCGGGGATGCCTACGAGCAGTACTTC. It codes for CSASRGGDAYEQYF.

The chain uses TRBV5-6 and TRBJ1-6; possibly TRBD1 for D (6 bases). CDR3 length: 15 residues. Trimming removed 4 bases at V and 9 bases at J, with 17 bases between. Germline V gene lookup returns CDR1 SGHDT and CDR2 YYEEEE. The CDR3 here is CASSKGHGFSSPLHF. In nucleotides, the CDR3 is TGTGCCAGCAGCAAGGGACACGGATTTTCTTCACCCCTCCACTTT.